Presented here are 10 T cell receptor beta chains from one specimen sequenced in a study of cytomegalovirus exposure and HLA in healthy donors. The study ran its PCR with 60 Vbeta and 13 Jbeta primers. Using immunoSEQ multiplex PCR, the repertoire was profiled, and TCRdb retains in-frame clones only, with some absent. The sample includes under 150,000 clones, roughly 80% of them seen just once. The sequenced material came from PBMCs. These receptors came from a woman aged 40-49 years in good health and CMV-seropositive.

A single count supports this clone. The CDR3 loop reads CASSAATDTQYF. CDR3 sequence (DNA): TGTGCCAGCAGCGCGGCCACAGATACGCAGTATTTT. J is TRBJ2-3 and V is TRBV7-2; D is undetermined. The CDR3 is 12 amino acids. Germline values: CDR1 SGHTA, CDR2 FQGNSA. V shed 5 bases and J shed 2 bases, with 5 bases lying between them.

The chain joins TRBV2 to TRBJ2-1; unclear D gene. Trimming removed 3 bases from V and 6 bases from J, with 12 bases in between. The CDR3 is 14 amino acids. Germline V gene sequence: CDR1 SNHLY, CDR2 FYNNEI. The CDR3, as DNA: TGTGCCAGCAGTGACCGGGTGAAGTTCAATGAGCAGTTCTTC. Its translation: CASSDRVKFNEQFF.

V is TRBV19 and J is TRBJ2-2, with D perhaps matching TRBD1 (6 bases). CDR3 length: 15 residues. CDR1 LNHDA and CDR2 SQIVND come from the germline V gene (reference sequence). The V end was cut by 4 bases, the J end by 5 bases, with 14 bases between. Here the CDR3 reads CASSTTGIRTGELFF. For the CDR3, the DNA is TGTGCCAGTAGTACTACAGGGATAAGGACCGGGGAGCTGTTTTTT.

This chain's CDR3 is CASSFGLAGLETQYF. The CDR3 nucleotides read TGCGCCAGCAGCTTTGGGCTAGCGGGACTAGAGACCCAGTACTTC. The chain links TRBV5-1 to TRBJ2-5; 9 bases are shared with TRBD2. This CDR3 has 15 amino acids. The trim removed 2 bases at V and 4 bases at J, leaving 6 bases unmatched. Germline loops: CDR1 SGHRS, CDR2 YFSETQ.

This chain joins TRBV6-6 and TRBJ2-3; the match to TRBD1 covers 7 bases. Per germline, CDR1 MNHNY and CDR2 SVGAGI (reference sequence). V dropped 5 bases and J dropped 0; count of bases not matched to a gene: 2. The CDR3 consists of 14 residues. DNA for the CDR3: TGTGCCAGCAGTAGGGGGCCTAGCACAGATACGCAGTATTTT. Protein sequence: CASSRGPSTDTQYF.

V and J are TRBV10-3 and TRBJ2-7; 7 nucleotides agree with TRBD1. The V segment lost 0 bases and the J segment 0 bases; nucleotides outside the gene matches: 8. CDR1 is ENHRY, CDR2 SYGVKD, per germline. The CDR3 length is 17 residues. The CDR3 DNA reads TGTGCCATCAGTGAGTCGACTCCTAGGGACAGCTCCTACGAGCAGTACTTC. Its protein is CAISESTPRDSSYEQYF.

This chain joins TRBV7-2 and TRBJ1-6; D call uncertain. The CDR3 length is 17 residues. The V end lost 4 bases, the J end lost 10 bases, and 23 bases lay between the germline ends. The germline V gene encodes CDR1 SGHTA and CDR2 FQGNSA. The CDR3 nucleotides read TGTGCCAGCAGCTCACCGGGTCTAGTCCACTCAAGCTCACCCCTCCACTTT. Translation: CASSSPGLVHSSSPLHF.

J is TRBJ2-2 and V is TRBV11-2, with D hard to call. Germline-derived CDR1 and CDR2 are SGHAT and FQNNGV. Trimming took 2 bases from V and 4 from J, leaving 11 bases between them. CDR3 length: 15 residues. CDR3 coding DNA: TGTGCCAGCAGCTTAAGTACTATCTCCACCGGGGAGCTGTTTTTT. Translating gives CASSLSTISTGELFF.

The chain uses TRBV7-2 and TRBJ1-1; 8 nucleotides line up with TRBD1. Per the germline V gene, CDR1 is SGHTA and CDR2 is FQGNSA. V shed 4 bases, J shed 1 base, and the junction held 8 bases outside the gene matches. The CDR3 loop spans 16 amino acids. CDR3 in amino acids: CASSSVDRVKNTEAFF. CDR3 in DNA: TGTGCCAGCAGCTCAGTGGACAGGGTCAAGAACACTGAAGCTTTCTTT. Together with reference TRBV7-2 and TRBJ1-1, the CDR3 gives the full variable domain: GAGVSQSPSNKVTEKGKDVELRCDPISGHTALYWYRQSLGQGLEFLIYFQGNSAPDKSGLPSDRFSAERTGGSVSTLTIQRTQQEDSAVYLCASSSVDRVKNTEAFFGQGTRLTVV.

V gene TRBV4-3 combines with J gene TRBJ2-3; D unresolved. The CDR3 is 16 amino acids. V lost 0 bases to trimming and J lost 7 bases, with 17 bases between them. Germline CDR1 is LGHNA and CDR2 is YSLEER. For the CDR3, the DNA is TGCGCCAGCAGCCAAGATCGCCCTAGTGCCAGAAATACGCAGTATTTT. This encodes CASSQDRPSARNTQYF.